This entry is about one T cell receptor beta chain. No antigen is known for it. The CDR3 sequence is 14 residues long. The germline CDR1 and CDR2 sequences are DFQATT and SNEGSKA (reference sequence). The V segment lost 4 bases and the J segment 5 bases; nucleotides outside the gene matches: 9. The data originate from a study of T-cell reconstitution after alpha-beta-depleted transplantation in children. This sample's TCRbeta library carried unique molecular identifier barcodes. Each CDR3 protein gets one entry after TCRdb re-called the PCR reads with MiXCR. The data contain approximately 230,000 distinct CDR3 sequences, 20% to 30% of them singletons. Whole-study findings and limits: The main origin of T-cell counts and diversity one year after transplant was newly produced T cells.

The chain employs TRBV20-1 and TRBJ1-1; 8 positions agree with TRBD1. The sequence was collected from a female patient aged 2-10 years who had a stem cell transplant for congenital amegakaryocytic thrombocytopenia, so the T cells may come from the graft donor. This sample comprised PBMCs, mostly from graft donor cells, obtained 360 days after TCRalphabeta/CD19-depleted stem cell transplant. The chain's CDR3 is CSATDDRGGTEAFF. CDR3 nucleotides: TGCAGTGCTACCGACGACAGGGGTGGAACTGAAGCTTTCTTT.